This T cell receptor beta chain appears in the sequencing data of a study of monozygotic twins with inflammatory bowel disease. Each UMI, carrying a 6-nucleotide sample barcode, came from template switching. Each CDR3 protein gets one entry in TCRdb, which reprocessed the 5' RACE reads and gives no DNA. Here the sample table reports roughly 330,000 distinct CDR3 sequences. For this clonotype: Antigen unknown.

Points from the study as a whole: Patient-to-patient differences in immunosuppressive treatment may have added variability to the repertoires.

Per the germline V gene, CDR1 is SGHNT and CDR2 is YYREEE (reference sequence). The CDR3 is made up of 14 amino acids. This clonotype was sampled from a human donor with ulcerative colitis or Crohn's disease, or a healthy co-twin of an affected twin (not recorded which). The V call is TRBV5-4, the J call TRBJ1-6; checking the TCRdb D call of TRBD1 is not possible without DNA. What was sequenced was blood. The CDR3: CASSRTGGLAPLHF.